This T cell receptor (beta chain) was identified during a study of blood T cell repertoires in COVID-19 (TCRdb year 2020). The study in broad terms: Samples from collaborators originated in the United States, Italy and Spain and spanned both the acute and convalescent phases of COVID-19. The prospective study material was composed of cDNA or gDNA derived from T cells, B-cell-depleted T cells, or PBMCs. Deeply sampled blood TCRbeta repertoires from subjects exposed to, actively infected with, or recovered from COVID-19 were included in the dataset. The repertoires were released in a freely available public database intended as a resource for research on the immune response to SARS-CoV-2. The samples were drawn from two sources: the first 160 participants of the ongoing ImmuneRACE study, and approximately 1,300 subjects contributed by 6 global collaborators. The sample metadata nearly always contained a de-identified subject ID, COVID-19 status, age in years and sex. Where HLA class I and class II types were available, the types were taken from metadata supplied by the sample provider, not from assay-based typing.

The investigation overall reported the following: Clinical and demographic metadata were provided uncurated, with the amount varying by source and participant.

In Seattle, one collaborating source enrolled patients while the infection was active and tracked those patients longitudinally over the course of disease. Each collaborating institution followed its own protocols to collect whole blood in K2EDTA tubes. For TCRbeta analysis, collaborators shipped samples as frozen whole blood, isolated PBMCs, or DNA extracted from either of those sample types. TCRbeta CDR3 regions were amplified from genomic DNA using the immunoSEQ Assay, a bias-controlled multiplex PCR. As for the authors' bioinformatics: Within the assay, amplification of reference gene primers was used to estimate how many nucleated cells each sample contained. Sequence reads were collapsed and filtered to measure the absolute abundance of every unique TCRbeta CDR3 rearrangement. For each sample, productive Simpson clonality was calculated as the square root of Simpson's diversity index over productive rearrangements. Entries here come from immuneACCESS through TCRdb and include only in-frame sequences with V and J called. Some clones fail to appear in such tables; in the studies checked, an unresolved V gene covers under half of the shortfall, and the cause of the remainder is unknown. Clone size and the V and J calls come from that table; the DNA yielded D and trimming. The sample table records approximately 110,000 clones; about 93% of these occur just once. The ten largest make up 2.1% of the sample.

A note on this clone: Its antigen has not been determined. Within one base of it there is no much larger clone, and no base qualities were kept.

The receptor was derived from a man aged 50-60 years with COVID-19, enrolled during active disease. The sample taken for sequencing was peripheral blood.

The sequenced DNA: TGTGCCAGCAGCTTAGATAGCGCGGCAAGAGAGACCCAGTACTTC. The translation is CASSLDSAARETQYF. This receptor chain uses TRBV7-8 and TRBJ2-5; a tentative D call is TRBD2 (5 bases match). From the germline V gene, CDR1 is SGHVS and CDR2 is FQNEAQ. Trimming at the junction amounts to 1 base on V and 4 bases on J, and the germline ends lie 13 bases apart. Spanning cysteine to phenylalanine, the CDR3 consists of 15 amino acids. The DNA shown is the 45-base CDR3, in frame from base 1.